A selection of T cell receptor beta chains follows, all from one sample in a study of regulatory T cells in long-lasting Graves disease. MiXCR, run by TCRdb on the multiplex PCR reads, gives a single entry per CDR3 protein. The repertoire holds 200,000 to 250,000 distinct CDR3 sequences, with around a fifth as singletons. These data were also filed under a second study, of T cells in Graves' hyperthyroidism and ophthalmopathy.

This specimen was peripheral blood mononuclear cells (PBMCs), taken at new diagnosis, from a patient treated with antithyroid drugs. These receptors came from a woman in her thirties with Graves disease. Each CDR3 is given with its conserved first and last residue. Some rows mark clone size as missing; the rest say once, few, many or name a class of expanded clone.

cdr3_length clone_size v_call cdr3_aa
14 many TRBV6-2/TRBV6-3 CASSYSEAYYGYTF
16 many TRBV27 CASSLVGTSGNQPQHF
18 many TRBV30 CAWRTGDTLNYSNQPQHF
14 . TRBV20-1 CSAKDYSAKNIQYF
13 many TRBV2 CASTVDGYNEQFF
15 . TRBV2 CASSTVGTGNTEAFF
13 few TRBV14 CASSPGLAEKQYF
16 many TRBV19 CASSIRRGNSNQPQHF
14 . TRBV28 CASSIPGHHYEQYF
15 many TRBV4-2 CASSQDRRENYGYTF
12 many TRBV20-1 CSARALGREQYF
15 many TRBV9 CASSTGGGDDEKLFF
12 . TRBV29-1 CSVDGNTGELFF
17 many TRBV28 CASSLLEIQRTYNEQFF
16 . TRBV12-5 CASGPLGGPSYNEQFF
14 many TRBV3-1 CASSPDVGRYGYTF
13 many TRBV6-2/TRBV6-3 CASSFPTGGVSFF
12 many TRBV7-9 CASSLIDNEQFF
18 . TRBV5-1 CASSLASSGRENTGELFF
14 many TRBV19 CASSFGTSGASQYF
12 many TRBV10-3 CAISDGSQPQHF
10 many TRBV6-1 CRGGRTEAFF
15 many TRBV6-1 CASSDHRELKETQYF
14 many TRBV12-3/TRBV12-4 CASSPRTGNTEAFF
16 . TRBV5-1 CASSFGSGRAWDEQYF
15 once TRBV20-1 CSARDRDRSSYEQYF
17 many TRBV28 CASKPPPNRASNYGYTF
15 many TRBV7-9 CASSRGQGIEQPQHF
13 . TRBV6-5 CASSLQGARPLHF
14 many TRBV6-1 CASLAAERTDTQYF
14 many TRBV11-2 CASSPGLDREPAFF
14 many TRBV28 CASSPPGAADTQYF
15 many TRBV29-1 CSVDLSGRKPAGAFF
13 many TRBV19 CASSTLVTGELFF
15 many TRBV11-3 CASSLDPSTGNEQFF
12 many TRBV2 CAIQRGSYEQYF
13 many TRBV28 CASSLASSPSQYF
14 . TRBV9 CASSVEGRTDTQYF
17 many TRBV5-1 CASSLGLAGVLYNEQFF
14 . TRBV7-6 CASSLGGAPTEAFF
15 many TRBV15 CATSRRQLAAGGYTF
15 many TRBV20-1 CSARRHRDSNQPQHF
15 . TRBV10-1 CASSESGQGNSPLHF
15 many TRBV19 CASSIVWGPTYGYTF
14 many TRBV7-2 CASSPGQGREKLFF
11 many TRBV20-1 CSAQTGFGQYF
18 many TRBV12-3/TRBV12-4 CASSLGISVGASYNEQFF
16 many TRBV19 CASSEQIGTVGYGYTF
15 many TRBV6-2/TRBV6-3 CASSYRDPSTDTQYF
14 many TRBV6-1 CASSLTGTGSGYTF
17 many TRBV2 CASRPGLAGGRTDTQYF